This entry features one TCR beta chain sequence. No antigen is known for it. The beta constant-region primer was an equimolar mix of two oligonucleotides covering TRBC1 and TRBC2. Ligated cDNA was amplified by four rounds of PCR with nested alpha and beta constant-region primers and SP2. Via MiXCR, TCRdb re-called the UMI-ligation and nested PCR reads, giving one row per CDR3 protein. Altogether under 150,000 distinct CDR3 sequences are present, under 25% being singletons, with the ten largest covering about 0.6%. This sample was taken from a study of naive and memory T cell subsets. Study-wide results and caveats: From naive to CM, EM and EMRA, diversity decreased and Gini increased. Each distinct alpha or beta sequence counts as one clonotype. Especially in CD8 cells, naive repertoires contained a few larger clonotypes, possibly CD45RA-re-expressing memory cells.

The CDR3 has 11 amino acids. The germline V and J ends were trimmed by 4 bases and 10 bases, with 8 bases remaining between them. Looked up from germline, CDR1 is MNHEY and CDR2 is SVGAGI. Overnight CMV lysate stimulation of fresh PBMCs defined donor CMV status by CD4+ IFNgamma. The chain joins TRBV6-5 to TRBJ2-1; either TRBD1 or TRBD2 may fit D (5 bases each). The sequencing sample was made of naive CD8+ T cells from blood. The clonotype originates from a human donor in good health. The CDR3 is CASSFGTEQFF. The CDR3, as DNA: TGTGCCAGCAGTTTCGGGACGGAGCAGTTCTTC.